This T cell receptor beta chain came from a study of cytomegalovirus exposure and HLA in healthy donors. PCR used 60 Vbeta primers and 13 Jbeta primers. Method: immunoSEQ multiplex PCR; TCRdb's copy keeps in-frame clones and lacks some. This sample's table reports about 160,000 clones. Turning to this clone: Sequence at one end of the junction differs from germline and may be a read error.

The CDR3 covers 15 residues. Germline-derived CDR1 and CDR2 are SGHNT and YYREEE (reference sequence). The sequencing sample was made of PBMCs. The chain couples TRBV5-4 to TRBJ2-7; tentatively, D is TRBD2 (6 bases). The sequence was obtained from a man aged 25-45 years in good health and CMV-seronegative. CDR3: CVSSFSSAGFYEQYF. The CDR3 bases are TGTGTCAGCAGCTTTTCCTCGGCGGGATTCTACGAGCAGTACTTC.